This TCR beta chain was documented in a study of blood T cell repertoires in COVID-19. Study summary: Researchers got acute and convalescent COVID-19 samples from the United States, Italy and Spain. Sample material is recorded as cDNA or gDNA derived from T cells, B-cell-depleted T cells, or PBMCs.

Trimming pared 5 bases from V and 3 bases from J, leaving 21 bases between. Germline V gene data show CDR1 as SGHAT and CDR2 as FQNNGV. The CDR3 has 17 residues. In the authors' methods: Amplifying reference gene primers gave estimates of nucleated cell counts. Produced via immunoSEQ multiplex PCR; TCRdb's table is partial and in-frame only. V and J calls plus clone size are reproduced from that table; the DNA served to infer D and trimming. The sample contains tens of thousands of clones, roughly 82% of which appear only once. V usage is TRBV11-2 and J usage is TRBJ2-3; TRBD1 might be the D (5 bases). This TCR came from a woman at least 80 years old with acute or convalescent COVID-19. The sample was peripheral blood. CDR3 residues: CASSLMGGFKGTDTQYF. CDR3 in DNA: TGTGCCAGCAGCCTCATGGGTGGTTTCAAGGGGACAGATACGCAGTATTTT.